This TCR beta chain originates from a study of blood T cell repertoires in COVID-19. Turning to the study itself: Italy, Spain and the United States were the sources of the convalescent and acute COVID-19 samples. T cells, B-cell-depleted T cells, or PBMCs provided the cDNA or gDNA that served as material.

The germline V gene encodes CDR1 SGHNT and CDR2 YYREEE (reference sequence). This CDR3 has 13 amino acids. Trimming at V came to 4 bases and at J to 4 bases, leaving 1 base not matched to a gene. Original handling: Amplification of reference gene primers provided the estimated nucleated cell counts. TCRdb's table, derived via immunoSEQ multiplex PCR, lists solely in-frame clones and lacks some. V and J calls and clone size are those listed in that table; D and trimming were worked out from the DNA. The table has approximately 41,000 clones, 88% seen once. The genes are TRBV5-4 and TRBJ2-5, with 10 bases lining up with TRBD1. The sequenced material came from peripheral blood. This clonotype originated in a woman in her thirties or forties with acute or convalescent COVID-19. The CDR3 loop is CASSRDRGETQYF. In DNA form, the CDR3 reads TGTGCCAGCAGCCGGGACAGGGGAGAGACCCAGTACTTC.